What follows describes a single T cell receptor (beta chain). Its antigen is not known. This entry comes from a study of T cell repertoires in cytomegalovirus infection. Study conclusions and caveats: HLA-C-restricted TCR beta clonotypes specific for CMV led the ex vivo response.

TCRdb re-called the reads through MiXCR, storing one row per CDR3 protein. Seen here are over 300,000 distinct CDR3 sequences, more than 8% observed once, and the top ten hold around 4.5%. The CDR3 contains 14 residues. The V gene end was trimmed by 6 bases and the J gene end by 4 bases; junction bases not matched to a gene: 6. The V gene is TRBV12-3 or TRBV12-4, the J gene TRBJ2-7; TRBD1 matches at 10 bases. What was sequenced was PBMCs. The source of this sequence is a human donor in good health (CMV status not recorded). Some clones in this sample may be carry-over from other donors' samples. CDR3 residues: CASRRGQGIYEQYF. CDR3 bases: TGTGCCAGCAGAAGGGGACAGGGGATTTACGAGCAGTACTTC.